The 20 T cell receptor beta chains below all came from one sample that was sequenced in a study of high-grade serous ovarian cancer treatment subgroups. Tumor samples were taken before definitive surgery or chemotherapy. Profiled with immunoSEQ multiplex PCR; TCRdb holds only in-frame clones, not every one. The sample lists over 8,500 clones, around 85% occurring once. The sample consisted of tumor tissue. These receptors were collected from a human donor with high-grade serous ovarian cancer.

The CDR3 loop is CASRSGTSGGYSEQYF. CDR3 nucleotide sequence: TGTGCCAGCAGATCCGGGACTAGCGGGGGGTATAGCGAGCAGTACTTC. The chain recombines TRBV27 with TRBJ2-7, with 15 bases matching TRBD2. This CDR3 contains 16 residues. Germline loops: CDR1 MNHEY, CDR2 SMNVEV (reference sequence). After removal of 6 bases from V and 6 bases from J, the junction contained 9 bases not matched to a gene.

The V and J genes are TRBV7-2 and TRBJ2-3; 9 bases are a match to TRBD2. The CDR3 length is 15 residues. Unmatched junction bases numbered 6, after V lost 5 bases and J lost 3 bases. CDR1 and CDR2 from the germline V gene are SGHTA and FQGNSA. The CDR3 reads CASSPLAGVTDTQYF. The CDR3 DNA is TGTGCCAGCAGCCCCTTAGCGGGAGTAACAGATACGCAGTATTTT.

The chain uses TRBV5-1 and TRBJ1-1; 10 positions match TRBD1. This CDR3 region has 21 residues. Per germline, CDR1 SGHRS and CDR2 YFSETQ. J lost 0 bases, V lost 4 bases, and 21 bases had no gene match. The DNA for the CDR3 is TGCGCCAGCAGCCGTTCAGAGGGAGGGACAGGGGCGCCGTTGTTGAACACTGAAGCTTTCTTT. This translates into CASSRSEGGTGAPLLNTEAFF.

The rearrangement uses TRBV6-1 and TRBJ1-2; weak D call: TRBD1 (5 bases). Germline CDR1 reads MNHNS; CDR2 reads SASEGT. V lost 6 bases to trimming and J lost 4 bases, with 12 bases between them. This CDR3 is 13 amino acids long. The CDR3 loop is CASRWGQGYGYTF. Written as DNA, the CDR3 is TGTGCCAGCAGATGGGGCCAAGGCTATGGCTACACCTTC.

The J gene is TRBJ2-1, the V gene TRBV4-1; D uncertain. Germline loops: CDR1 MGHRA, CDR2 YSYEKL. CDR3 length: 13 amino acids. The ends were cut back, 0 bases at V and 6 bases at J, with 6 bases in the middle. CDR3 coding DNA: TGCGCCAGCAGCCAAGATCGTTTCAATGAGCAGTTCTTC. Amino acids: CASSQDRFNEQFF.

The chain recombines TRBV6-1 with TRBJ1-4; 8 bases are a match to TRBD1. Trimming cost V 7 bases and J 8 bases; bases outside gene matches: 9. This CDR3 is built from 14 residues. Germline V lookup: CDR1 MNHNS, CDR2 SASEGT. DNA of the CDR3: TGTGCCAGCACCCCCGGACAGGGATGGGAAAAACTGTTTTTT. Protein: CASTPGQGWEKLFF.

CDR3 sequence: CASSLGTSGVHQETQYF. In DNA form, the CDR3 reads TGTGCCAGCAGCTTAGGTACTAGCGGAGTACACCAAGAGACCCAGTACTTC. The V call is TRBV7-2, the J call TRBJ2-5, with 8 bases matching TRBD2. Germline values: CDR1 SGHTA, CDR2 FQGNSA. The CDR3 runs 17 residues. V was clipped by 1 base and J by 0 bases; unmatched bases: 7.

The V call is TRBV7-2, the J call TRBJ2-7, with a weak D call TRBD2 (5 bases). V was cut by 5 bases and J by 0 bases, with 17 bases left in between. The CDR3 extends over 16 amino acids. Germline V gene lookup returns CDR1 SGHTA and CDR2 FQGNSA. CDR3 sequence (DNA): TGTGCCAGCAGCCCCGTCGGTAGCGCAAGCTCCTACGAGCAGTACTTC. Its protein is CASSPVGSASSYEQYF. Supplemented by reference TRBV7-2 and TRBJ2-7, the full variable domain reads GAGVSQSPSNKVTEKGKDVELRCDPISGHTALYWYRQSLGQGLEFLIYFQGNSAPDKSGLPSDRFSAERTGGSVSTLTIQRTQQEDSAVYLCASSPVGSASSYEQYFGPGTRLTVT.

V usage is TRBV5-1 and J usage is TRBJ1-2; TRBD1 is a possible D gene (5 bases). CDR3 length: 14 amino acids. Germline values: CDR1 SGHRS, CDR2 YFSETQ. V lost 3 bases, J lost 3 bases, and 12 bases lay in between. The CDR3 region is CASSSPGLYYGYTF. CDR3 bases: TGCGCCAGCAGCTCCCCGGGACTGTACTATGGCTACACCTTC. Full variable domain (remainder filled in from reference TRBV5-1 and TRBJ1-2): KAGVTQTPRYLIKTRGQQVTLSCSPISGHRSVSWYQQTPGQGLQFLFEYFSETQRNKGNFPGRFSGRQFSNSRSEMNVSTLELGDSALYLCASSSPGLYYGYTFGSGTRLTVV.

The rearrangement joins TRBV7-3 to TRBJ2-2; D is ambiguous. Trimming took 1 base from V and 5 from J, leaving 20 bases between them. In germline, CDR1 is SGHTA, CDR2 FQGTGA. CDR3 length equals 18 residues. CDR3 protein: CASSLKVWASNFTGELFF. The CDR3 region has the DNA TGTGCCAGCAGCTTAAAGGTTTGGGCTAGTAATTTTACCGGGGAGCTGTTTTTT.

The gene calls are TRBV10-3 and TRBJ2-1; TRBD2 matches at 7 bases. CDR3 size: 17 residues. Germline loops: CDR1 ENHRY, CDR2 SYGVKD. V lost 2 bases, J lost 3 bases, and 10 bases stayed unmatched. The CDR3, as DNA: TGTGCCATCAGTGAGCCGTTGACTAGCAGGCACTACAATGAGCAGTTCTTC. This sequence encodes CAISEPLTSRHYNEQFF.

The chain links TRBV28 to TRBJ2-7; tentatively, D is TRBD1 (6 bases). The germline V gene encodes CDR1 MDHEN and CDR2 SYDVKM. This CDR3 contains 14 residues. Trimming removed 8 bases from V and 2 bases from J, with 16 bases in between. The CDR3 DNA is TGTGCCAGCTCCCACCGGGACACTGCCTACGAGCAGTACTTC. This translates into CASSHRDTAYEQYF.

This chain uses TRBV16 with TRBJ1-2, with D possibly TRBD1 on 6 matching bases. The CDR3 runs 14 residues. V was shortened by 4 bases and J by 5 bases, with 14 bases between the two germline ends. CDR1 is KGHSY, CDR2 FQNENV, per germline. CDR3 amino acids: CASSRNPDRYGYTF. The CDR3 coding sequence is TGTGCCAGCAGCCGAAACCCGGACAGATATGGCTACACCTTC. Looking up the rest from reference TRBV16 and TRBJ1-2 gives the full variable domain: GEEVAQTPKHLVRGEGQKAKLYCAPIKGHSYVFWYQQVLKNEFKFLISFQNENVFDETGMPKERFSAKCLPNSPCSLEIQATKLEDSAVYFCASSRNPDRYGYTFGSGTRLTVV.

CDR3 nucleotide sequence: TGTGCCAGTATGCGGGGGCTGTACAATGAGCAGTTCTTC. Its protein is CASMRGLYNEQFF. The rearrangement uses TRBV19 and TRBJ2-1; a weak D match, TRBD2 (7 bases). Germline assignment: CDR1 LNHDA and CDR2 SQIVND (reference sequence). V was cut by 7 bases and J by 4 bases, with 11 bases left in between. CDR3 length: 13 amino acids.

The J gene is TRBJ2-7, the V gene TRBV4-1; 11 nucleotides match TRBD2. The junction had 5 bases not matched to a gene; V was cut back by 4 bases and J by 3 bases. From germline, CDR1 is MGHRA and CDR2 YSYEKL. The CDR3 runs 15 residues. CDR3 sequence (DNA): TGCGCCAGCAGCCCGGGACTAGCGGAGTACTACGAGCAGTACTTC. Protein: CASSPGLAEYYEQYF.

This CDR3 reads CASSVIFSAIQETQYF. CDR3 bases: TGTGCCAGTAGTGTCATTTTCAGTGCAATTCAAGAGACCCAGTACTTC. This rearrangement joins TRBV19 to TRBJ2-5; D is unclear. Trimming cost V 5 bases and J 2 bases, with 18 bases left between them. The CDR3 is 16 amino acids. Germline lookup yields CDR1 LNHDA and CDR2 SQIVND (reference sequence).

V gene TRBV18 combines with J gene TRBJ1-6, with 11 positions matching TRBD1. Germline lookup yields CDR1 KGHSH and CDR2 LQKENI. The CDR3 is 15 residues long. V was pared by 5 bases and J by 7 bases, with 4 bases of the junction left unmatched. In DNA, the CDR3 is TGTGCCAGCTCATGGGGACAGGGGGTGAATTCACCCCTCCACTTT. Protein: CASSWGQGVNSPLHF.

CDR3 in amino acids: CASSSKDSPLHF. The DNA of the CDR3 is TGCGCCAGCAGCTCCAAGGATTCACCCCTCCACTTT. The chain couples TRBV5-1 to TRBJ1-6; D call uncertain. V was trimmed by 3 bases and J by 8 bases, leaving 6 bases between them. CDR3 size: 12 residues. Germline CDR1 is SGHRS and CDR2 is YFSETQ.

This chain joins TRBV7-2 and TRBJ2-3; D call uncertain. Looked up from germline, CDR1 is SGHTA and CDR2 is FQGNSA. The V gene lost 3 bases and the J gene lost 2 bases, with 3 bases spanning the gap. This CDR3 spans 12 amino acids. The CDR3 region is CASSLYTDTQYF. The DNA of the CDR3 is TGTGCCAGCAGCTTGTACACAGATACGCAGTATTTT.

The CDR3 DNA follows: TGTGCCAGCAGCCTCGGGACAGGTGGTGAGCAGTACTTC. This gives the protein CASSLGTGGEQYF. The chain recombines TRBV5-6 with TRBJ2-7; 8 nucleotides agree with TRBD1. The V segment lost 4 bases and the J segment 7 bases; nucleotides outside the gene matches: 7. The germline CDR1 and CDR2 sequences are SGHDT and YYEEEE. The CDR3 sequence is 13 residues long.